A single sample is the source of the 12 T cell receptor beta chains below, sequenced in a study of cytomegalovirus exposure and HLA in healthy donors. In the PCR, 60 Vbeta and 13 Jbeta primers were used. Sequencing used immunoSEQ multiplex PCR; TCRdb keeps in-frame clones, though not all of them. The table records about 170,000 clones, 76% of them present only once. The specimen was PBMCs. These receptors were obtained from a female donor in good health and CMV-seronegative.

About this clone itself: The sample carries other DNA sequences with the same CDR3. The rearrangement joins TRBV6-4 to TRBJ2-1; 13 bases align to TRBD2. This CDR3 is built from 15 residues. Germline values: CDR1 MRHNA, CDR2 SNTAGT. Unmatched junction bases numbered 5, after V lost 5 bases and J lost 7 bases. For the CDR3, the DNA is TGTGCCAGCAGTTTAGGACTAGCGGGAGTTAATGAGCAGTTCTTC. As protein: CASSLGLAGVNEQFF.

V gene TRBV7-9 combines with J gene TRBJ2-7; 10 nucleotides align to TRBD1. This CDR3 has 15 residues. The germline CDR1 and CDR2 sequences are SEHNR and FQNEAQ (reference sequence). The J segment lost 2 bases and the V segment lost 6 bases, leaving 7 bases of the junction unmatched. The CDR3 nucleotides are TGTGCCAGCAGTCGCGGCGGGACAGGGGCCTACGAGCAGTACTTC. Translation: CASSRGGTGAYEQYF.

This sequence joins TRBV5-4 and TRBJ1-2; the match to TRBD1 covers 7 bases. J gave up 7 bases and V 2 bases, and 11 bases lay outside the gene matches. CDR3 size: 15 residues. CDR1 and CDR2 from the germline V gene are SGHNT and YYREEE (reference sequence). The CDR3 DNA follows: TGTGCCAGCAGCTTACCCAACCGGCAGGGGGTTGGCTACACCTTC. As protein: CASSLPNRQGVGYTF. Together with reference TRBV5-4 and TRBJ1-2, the CDR3 gives the full variable domain: ETGVTQSPTHLIKTRGQQVTLRCSSQSGHNTVSWYQQALGQGPQFIFQYYREEENGRGNFPPRFSGLQFPNYSSELNVNALELDDSALYLCASSLPNRQGVGYTFGSGTRLTVV.

The rearrangement uses TRBV30 and TRBJ1-2; 8 bases line up with TRBD1. The V segment lost 5 bases and the J segment 4 bases; nucleotides outside the gene matches: 3. The length of the CDR3 is 12 residues. The germline V gene encodes CDR1 GTSNPN and CDR2 SVGIG (reference sequence). This chain's CDR3 is CAWGTGGYGYTF. CDR3 coding DNA: TGTGCCTGGGGCACAGGGGGCTATGGCTACACCTTC.

The CDR3 DNA is TGTGCCAGCAGCTTCGAGGGCCAAGAGACCCAGTACTTC. Translating it yields CASSFEGQETQYF. This chain links TRBV7-9 with TRBJ2-5; possibly TRBD2 for D (5 bases). Per the germline V gene, CDR1 is SEHNR and CDR2 is FQNEAQ (reference sequence). The V end was cut by 3 bases, the J end by 1 base, with 6 bases between. CDR3 size: 13 residues.

The V call is TRBV28, the J call TRBJ1-5; D not certain. V lost 4 bases and J lost 3, with 10 bases in between. This CDR3 contains 14 residues. The germline V gene encodes CDR1 MDHEN and CDR2 SYDVKM. The DNA for the CDR3 is TGTGCCAGCAGTTCCCCCGGGTCCAATCAGCCCCAGCATTTT. Protein: CASSSPGSNQPQHF.

The CDR3 here is CASSAGQANTEAFF. Written as DNA, the CDR3 is TGCGCCAGCAGCGCAGGACAGGCGAACACTGAAGCTTTCTTT. The V call is TRBV5-1, the J call TRBJ1-1; 7 nucleotides match TRBD1. Trimming cost V 4 bases and J 1 base; bases outside gene matches: 4. The CDR3 is made up of 14 amino acids. CDR1 SGHRS and CDR2 YFSETQ come from the germline V gene.

This chain uses TRBV11-3 with TRBJ1-1; TRBD1 matches at 8 bases. Trimming at V came to 5 bases and at J to 3 bases, leaving 14 bases not matched to a gene. The V gene's germline CDR1 is SGHNT and CDR2 YENEEA. The CDR3 sequence is 17 residues long. The chain's CDR3 is CASSPEDRDGEDTEAFF. The CDR3 DNA sequence: TGTGCCAGCAGCCCGGAGGACAGGGACGGGGAGGACACTGAAGCTTTCTTT.

The V and J genes are TRBV5-6 and TRBJ2-5; no definite D call. Germline CDR1 reads SGHDT; CDR2 reads YYEEEE. Deletions cut 2 bases from V and 5 bases from J, with 4 bases between. The CDR3 loop spans 11 amino acids. CDR3 nucleotides: TGTGCCAGCAGCTTAGAGGAGACCCAGTACTTC. Translated, it gives CASSLEETQYF.

The V gene is TRBV2, the J gene TRBJ1-4; D is perhaps TRBD1 (6 bases). Germline V lookup: CDR1 SNHLY, CDR2 FYNNEI. This CDR3 contains 14 residues. Trimming stripped 6 bases from V and 5 bases from J, with 13 bases between. The CDR3 DNA reads TGTGCCAGCAGCCCCAGGGGAGGGAATGAAAAACTGTTTTTT. Protein: CASSPRGGNEKLFF.

CDR3 sequence reads: CASSFDSQPQHF. CDR3 DNA sequence: TGTGCCAGCAGTTTTGACAGCCAGCCCCAGCATTTT. The J gene is TRBJ1-5, the V gene TRBV6-6, with a tentative D call TRBD1 (5 bases). The CDR3 runs 12 residues. The germline V gene has CDR1 MNHNY and CDR2 SVGAGI (reference sequence). Trimming cost V 4 bases and J 7 bases, with 8 bases left between them.

This clone was seen once. This chain connects TRBV27 to TRBJ1-4; D may be TRBD1 (6 bases). CDR1 MNHEY and CDR2 SMNVEV come from the germline V gene (reference sequence). The CDR3 loop spans 15 amino acids. V lost 6 bases and J lost 4, with 15 bases in between. CDR3 sequence reads: CASRTNRAINEKLFF. CDR3 sequence (DNA): TGTGCCAGCAGAACGAACAGGGCCATTAATGAAAAACTGTTTTTT.